This T cell receptor beta chain was sequenced for a study of blood T cells in healthy people across ages. The CDR3 has 15 amino acids. Germline lookup yields CDR1 SGHRS and CDR2 YFSETQ. The V end lost 4 bases, the J end lost 4 bases, and 18 bases lay between the germline ends. A second PCR, run for roughly 7 to 11 cycles, used a sample-barcoded 5' primer plus a J-beta primer mix. Each CDR3 protein gets one entry after TCRdb re-called the 5' RACE reads with MiXCR. Counted here are approximately 960,000 distinct CDR3 sequences, 29% occurring once; the ten biggest clones make up 9.5% to 13%. Drawn from each donor were around 9.1 milliliters of peripheral blood. The same specimen was also included in a second study, on T cells of mothers and their children.

The chain links TRBV5-1 to TRBJ2-7, with D tentatively TRBD1 (7 bases). The source material was blood. The clonotype comes from a woman in her thirties or forties in good health. CDR3 DNA sequence: TGCGCCAGCAGCCCTCCAGGGGGGACGAGGTACGAGCAGTACTTC. Protein sequence: CASSPPGGTRYEQYF.